The following is a TCR beta chain sequence with its context. What antigen it recognizes has not been identified. A much larger clone is a single base away; this may be a read error. The source of the sample is a study of tumor-infiltrating lymphocytes in primary liver carcinoma (dated by TCRdb to the late 2010s). About the study as a whole: Five patients with histopathologically diagnosed primary liver carcinoma underwent surgical resection in China between 2015 and March 2016. The study combined TCRbeta repertoire sequencing, expression microarrays and whole-exome sequencing across five regions of each liver tumor, with adjacent normal tissue and blood. A total of about 35 specimens from 5 patients underwent TCRbeta repertoire sequencing, comprising approximately 25 tumor regions, 5 adjacent noncancerous liver tissues and 5 peripheral blood samples. The five patients, three men and two women aged 30 to 69 years, had hepatocellular carcinoma (four) or combined HCC and intrahepatic cholangiocarcinoma (one). Samples yielded roughly 3.5 to 8 million productive TCRbeta reads; read depth did not differ significantly between tissue types. Reproducibility between technical replicate repertoires was high, with correlation coefficients above 0.95 and mean shared-clone rates approximately 0.91. The tumors of the five patients were staged as T1-T3 N0M0, with maximum diameters ranging from about 4 to 10 cm.

Blood RNA was extracted from unsorted whole blood using TRIzol reagent, and germline DNA was obtained with the DNeasy Blood & Tissue kit. Patients had chronic HBV infection and were treatment-naive at sampling. Around 3.6 milliliters of peripheral blood were collected into K2EDTA tubes before surgery. Paper-wide results and their limitations: Only the TCR beta chain was sequenced, so true repertoire diversity is likely underestimated because unpaired alpha chains were not captured. Comparison of CD4+ and CD8+ T cell repertoires was precluded by the use of bulk unsorted samples. The top 250 clones made up a significantly larger repertoire fraction in tumors than in blood (p = 0.039). The study included only five or six patients, and the authors note findings should be validated in a larger study. Consistent with antigen-driven expansion, pairs of tumor regions showed higher repertoire overlap (mean roughly 36%) than either tumor-adjacent pairs (around 17%) or tumor-blood pairs (approximately 14%).

CDR1 is given as SQVTM and CDR2 as ANQGSEA, both from the germline V gene. V lost 5 bases and J lost 6 bases; the stretch between them is 20 bases long. The CDR3 covers 14 residues, taking in both the cysteine and the phenylalanine. Kept here is only the CDR3 DNA, which spans 42 bases and is read in frame from base 1. TCRbeta-specific cDNA was reverse-transcribed from about 520 ng total RNA using a constant-region primer and ProtoScript II reverse transcriptase. Construction of the TCRbeta libraries relied on three nested rounds of multiplex PCR, following a slightly modified ARM-PCR procedure. Multiplex TRBV1-TRBV30 forward primers and a Cbeta reverse primer were used in the first two PCR rounds, each of which was run for approximately 9 cycles. Sample barcodes and Illumina adapters were attached in a final 25-cycle PCR using Deep VentR polymerase. Before sequencing, amplicons of 200-500 bp were purified from gel using a QIAquick gel extraction kit. An Illumina HiSeq 2500 was used to sequence the TCRbeta amplicons, generating 250-bp paired-end reads. As for how the authors treated the data: Reads were quality-trimmed with Trimmomatic v0.33, and paired reads were merged with FLASH v1.2.11 to recover full CDR3 sequences. V, D and J germline segments were assigned to the rearranged TCRbeta sequences by MiGEC v1.2.1b. VDJtools v1.0.0 computed clonotype statistics and Shannon-Wiener diversity indices. Except for diversity analysis, only the 250 most abundant clonotypes of each sample were used in subsequent analyses to reduce sampling bias. The public reads were run again by TCRdb, first through fastp at Q25 and then through MiXCR, and only productive beta chains were kept. Entries that share a CDR3 protein sequence are merged under the most common genes and DNA. The V and J calls, along with clone size, are taken from TCRdb and not from the paper's own processing. This sample gives some 190,000 distinct CDR3 sequences in total; about 55% of them show up just once. 65% to 80% of the sample is held by the ten biggest clonotypes.

The V and J genes are TRBV29-1 and TRBJ2-7; there is no confident call for the D gene. Sequences were obtained from peripheral blood. The origin of this receptor is a man aged 35 to 55 with primary liver carcinoma and hepatitis B virus infection. The encoded CDR3 is CSVQTSFRTCEQYF. The nucleotides are TGCAGCGTTCAGACGAGCTTCCGGACCTGCGAGCAGTACTTC.